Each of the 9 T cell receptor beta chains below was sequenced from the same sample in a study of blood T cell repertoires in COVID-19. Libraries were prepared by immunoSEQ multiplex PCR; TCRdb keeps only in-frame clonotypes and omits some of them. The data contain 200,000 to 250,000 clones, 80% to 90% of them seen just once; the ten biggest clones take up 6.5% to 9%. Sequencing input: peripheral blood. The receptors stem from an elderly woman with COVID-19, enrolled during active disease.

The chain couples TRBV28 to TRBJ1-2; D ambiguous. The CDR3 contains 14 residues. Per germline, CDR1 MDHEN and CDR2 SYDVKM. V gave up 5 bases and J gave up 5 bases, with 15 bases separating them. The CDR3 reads CASSPQPDNYGYTF. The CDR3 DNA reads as TGTGCCAGCAGTCCCCAACCAGACAATTATGGCTACACCTTC.

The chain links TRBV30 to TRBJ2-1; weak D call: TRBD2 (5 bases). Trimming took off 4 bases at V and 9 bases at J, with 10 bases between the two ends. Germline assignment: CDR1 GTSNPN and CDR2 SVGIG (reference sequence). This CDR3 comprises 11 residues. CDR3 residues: CAWKEDGEQFF. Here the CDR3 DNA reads TGTGCCTGGAAGGAGGATGGTGAGCAGTTCTTC.

Written as DNA, the CDR3 is TGTGCCAGTAGCCCGACTAGCGGGGGCGCAGATACGCAGTATTTT. It codes for CASSPTSGGADTQYF. This sequence joins TRBV19 and TRBJ2-3, with TRBD2 identical over 12 bases. V shed 6 bases and J 4 bases; nucleotides not matched to a gene: 5. Germline lookup yields CDR1 LNHDA and CDR2 SQIVND (reference sequence). CDR3 length equals 15 residues.

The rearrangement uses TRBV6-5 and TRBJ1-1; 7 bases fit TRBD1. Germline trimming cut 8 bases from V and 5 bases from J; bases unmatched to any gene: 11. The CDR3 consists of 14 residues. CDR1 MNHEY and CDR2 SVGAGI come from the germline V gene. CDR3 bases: TGTGCCAGCCGTCCCCAGGGGGAGTGGACTGAAGCTTTCTTT. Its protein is CASRPQGEWTEAFF.

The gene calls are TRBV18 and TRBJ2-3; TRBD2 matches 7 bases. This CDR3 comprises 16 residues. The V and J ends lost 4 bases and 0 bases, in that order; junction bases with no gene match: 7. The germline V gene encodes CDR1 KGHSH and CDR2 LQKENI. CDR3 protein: CASSQSSGASTDTQYF. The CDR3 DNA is TGTGCCAGCTCACAGTCTAGCGGTGCTAGCACAGATACGCAGTATTTT.

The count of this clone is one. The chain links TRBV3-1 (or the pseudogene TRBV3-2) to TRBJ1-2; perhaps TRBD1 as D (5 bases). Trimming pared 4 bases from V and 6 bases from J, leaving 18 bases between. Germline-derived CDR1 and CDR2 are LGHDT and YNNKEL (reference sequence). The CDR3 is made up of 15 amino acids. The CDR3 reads CASSPRYARANGYTF. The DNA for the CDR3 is TGTGCCAGCAGCCCAAGATATGCCAGGGCGAATGGCTACACCTTC.

CDR3: CASSSNPTGRRTDTQYF. CDR3 DNA: TGTGCCAGCAGTTCCAATCCGACAGGGCGCCGCACAGATACGCAGTATTTT. The rearrangement joins TRBV27 to TRBJ2-3, with TRBD1 matching over 7 bases. The J segment lost 1 base and the V segment lost 4 bases, leaving 11 bases of the junction unmatched. Germline CDR1 MNHEY, CDR2 SMNVEV (reference sequence). The CDR3 covers 17 residues.

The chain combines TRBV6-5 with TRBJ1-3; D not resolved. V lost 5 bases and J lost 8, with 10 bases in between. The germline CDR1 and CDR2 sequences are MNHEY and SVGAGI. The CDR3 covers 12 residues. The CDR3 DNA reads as TGTGCCAGCAGTACTGGCGGGGACACCATATATTTT. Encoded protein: CASSTGGDTIYF.

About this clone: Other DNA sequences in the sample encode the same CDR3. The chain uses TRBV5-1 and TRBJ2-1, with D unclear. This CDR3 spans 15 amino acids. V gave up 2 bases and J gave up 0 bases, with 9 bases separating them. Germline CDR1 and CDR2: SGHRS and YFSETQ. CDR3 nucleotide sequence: TGCGCCAGCAGCTTTACAGATAGCTCCTACAATGAGCAGTTCTTC. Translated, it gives CASSFTDSSYNEQFF.